This T cell receptor (beta chain) stems from a study of glioma-infiltrating T cells after dendritic cell vaccination. Up to 2 ug genomic DNA was used for TCRB CDR3 amplification. Here immunoSEQ multiplex PCR was the method, and the copy in TCRdb shows in-frame clones only, minus some. The sample contains 99,000 or so clones, about 90% of which appear only once. The table lists this clone with a count of one. Time point given: after dendritic cell vaccination, including at tumor progression/relapse. The CDR3 is 15 amino acids. The trim removed 4 bases at V and 8 bases at J, leaving 9 bases unmatched. The germline CDR1 and CDR2 sequences are SNHLY and FYNNEI.

The sample consisted of blood, taken after dendritic cell vaccination. The rearrangement joins TRBV2 to TRBJ2-3, with 10 nucleotides matching TRBD1. The clonotype comes from a human donor with glioblastoma. DNA of the CDR3: TGTGCCAGCAGTGGACCGGGACAGGGGATGGGTACGCAGTATTTT. This gives the protein CASSGPGQGMGTQYF. Together with reference TRBV2 and TRBJ2-3, the CDR3 gives the full variable domain: EPEVTQTPSHQVTQMGQEVILRCVPISNHLYFYWYRQILGQKVEFLVSFYNNEISEKSEIFDDQFSVERPDGSNFTLKIRSTKLEDSAMYFCASSGPGQGMGTQYFGPGTRLTVL.